This T cell receptor beta chain originates from a study of Ad26.COV2.S vaccination and SARS-CoV-2 variants. As for the study in general: In the COV1001 trial, the donor was in the Ad26.COV2.S arm. General study findings and limits: It was found that vaccine and placebo recipients had similar non-spike TCR breadth. Those who received the vaccine showed greater spike-specific TCR breadth than those given placebo.

This clone occurred once. As yet, its antigen is unknown. Treatment specified: some 20 received Ad26.COV2.S at low or high dose, single or two shots; 5 received placebo; per-sample allocation not given. The samples were gathered on day 63 after the first injection of vaccine or placebo. Sequencing was performed with immunoSEQ multiplex PCR; in TCRdb, only in-frame clones are kept and a portion is missing. The table lists roughly 300,000 clones, approximately 90% of them singletons, with roughly 5% in the top ten. CDR3 size: 14 residues. The germline CDR1 and CDR2 sequences are SQVTM and ANQGSEA. V gave up 5 bases and J gave up 3 bases; unmatched junction bases: 6.

The input for sequencing was peripheral blood, taken in a trial of Ad26.COV2.S vaccine versus placebo. This chain joins TRBV29-1 and TRBJ2-2; TRBD1 agrees at 7 bases. This TCR was sampled from a person between 18 and 60 years old who received the Ad26.COV2.S COVID-19 vaccine or a placebo. DNA of the CDR3: TGCAGCGTTAGGACAGGACGGGACACCGGGGAGCTGTTTTTT. The encoded protein is CSVRTGRDTGELFF.